Listed here are 9 T cell receptor beta chains from one sample, sequenced in a study of vaccination and CD4 T cells after COVID-19. Cultured CD4+ T-cell DNA underwent Oncomine TCR Beta short-read sequencing. Cultured CD4+ T cells yielded the extracted genomic DNA. TCRdb independently ran MiXCR on the PCR reads; one entry per CDR3 protein. The profile shows 8,000 to 10,000 distinct CDR3 sequences, 30% to 35% of them singletons. Their antigen targets remain unknown. The treatment here: approximately nine-day PBMC culture with coronavirus spike peptide pools or control peptides (ViraFEST assay). During the years 2011-2018, before the COVID-19 pandemic, the unexposed donor's CD4+ T cells were collected. Source material: CD4+ T cells from blood, cultured in vitro. Every receptor here comes from a human donor in good health.

This clonotype was counted a few times. The chain employs TRBV6-4 and TRBJ2-7; possible D gene TRBD2, 6 bases. V lost 2 bases and J lost 5, with 16 bases in between. This CDR3 region has 15 residues. Germline lookup yields CDR1 MRHNA and CDR2 SNTAGT. The CDR3 DNA sequence: TGTGCCAGCAGTGACCGCGCGGGACCTCTTGACGAGCAGTACTTC. Residues: CASSDRAGPLDEQYF.

The chain employs TRBV6-1 and TRBJ2-7, with TRBD2 as a possible D gene (5 bases). Germline assignment: CDR1 MNHNS and CDR2 SASEGT. The germline V and J ends were trimmed by 8 bases and 2 bases, with 16 bases remaining between them. CDR3 length equals 14 residues. The CDR3 region is CASGDVGVAYEQYF. The CDR3 DNA follows: TGTGCCAGCGGCGACGTCGGGGTAGCCTACGAGCAGTACTTC.

This clonotype appeared a few times. The J gene is TRBJ2-3, the V gene TRBV6-1; D unclear. V was clipped by 4 bases and J by 5 bases, with 4 bases between them. Looked up from germline, CDR1 is MNHNS and CDR2 is SASEGT. CDR3 length: 11 amino acids. CDR3 bases: TGTGCCAGCAGTGCATTAGATACGCAGTATTTT. Protein: CASSALDTQYF.

The gene calls are TRBV10-2 and TRBJ1-2; D gene uncertain. The germline gives CDR1 WSHSY, CDR2 SAAADI. V lost 3 bases, J lost 4 bases, and 3 bases lay in between. The CDR3 runs 11 residues. The CDR3 DNA is TGCGCCAGCAGTGATAGCTATGGCTACACCTTC. Its protein product is CASSDSYGYTF.

This clonotype showed up just once. V and J are TRBV28 and TRBJ2-1; D is tentatively TRBD1 or TRBD2 (7 bases each). CDR1 and CDR2 (germline): MDHEN, SYDVKM. Trimming left V 6 bases short and J 4 bases short, with 19 bases between. The CDR3 is made up of 16 amino acids. The chain's CDR3 is CASRPQGGGSYNEQFF. The CDR3 DNA reads as TGTGCCAGCAGACCGCAGGGAGGGGGCTCGTACAATGAGCAGTTCTTC.

V gene TRBV19 combines with J gene TRBJ2-2; possible D gene TRBD2, 5 bases. The CDR3 runs to 16 residues. V was pared by 5 bases and J by 5 bases, with 18 bases between. Germline assignment: CDR1 LNHDA and CDR2 SQIVND (reference sequence). The CDR3 nucleotides read TGTGCCAGTAGTGCCTTCGGGATCCTTCAGACCGGGGAGCTGTTTTTT. Amino acid sequence: CASSAFGILQTGELFF.

This chain links TRBV28 with TRBJ2-7, with TRBD1 matching 9 bases. The CDR3 extends over 17 amino acids. V trimming: 5 bases; J trimming: 2 bases; junction bases outside the gene matches: 13. The germline CDR1 and CDR2 sequences are MDHEN and SYDVKM. Here the CDR3 DNA reads TGTGCCAGCAGTCCGTGGACAGGGGAAAGCACAACCTACGAGCAGTACTTC. The encoded protein is CASSPWTGESTTYEQYF.

There are a few counts of this clonotype. The rearrangement joins TRBV6-5 to TRBJ2-1; D might be TRBD2 (5 bases). Trimming removed 0 bases at V and 8 bases at J, with 5 bases between. The CDR3 loop spans 12 amino acids. The germline V gene has CDR1 MNHEY and CDR2 SVGAGI. The CDR3 sequence is CASSYSGDEQFF. CDR3 bases: TGTGCCAGCAGTTACTCGGGAGATGAGCAGTTCTTC.

The rearrangement links TRBV5-6 to TRBJ1-2, with TRBD1 matching 9 bases. The V gene's germline CDR1 is SGHDT and CDR2 YYEEEE. V trimming: 0 bases; J trimming: 8 bases; junction bases outside the gene matches: 5. CDR3 length: 14 amino acids. In DNA form, the CDR3 reads TGTGCCAGCAGCTTGGCCGGGACAGGGCGAGGCTACACCTTC. Protein: CASSLAGTGRGYTF. The full variable domain, rest sourced from reference TRBV5-6 and TRBJ1-2, is DAGVTQSPTHLIKTRGQQVTLRCSPKSGHDTVSWYQQALGQGPQFIFQYYEEEERQRGNFPDRFSGHQFPNYSSELNVNALLLGDSALYLCASSLAGTGRGYTFGSGTRLTVV.